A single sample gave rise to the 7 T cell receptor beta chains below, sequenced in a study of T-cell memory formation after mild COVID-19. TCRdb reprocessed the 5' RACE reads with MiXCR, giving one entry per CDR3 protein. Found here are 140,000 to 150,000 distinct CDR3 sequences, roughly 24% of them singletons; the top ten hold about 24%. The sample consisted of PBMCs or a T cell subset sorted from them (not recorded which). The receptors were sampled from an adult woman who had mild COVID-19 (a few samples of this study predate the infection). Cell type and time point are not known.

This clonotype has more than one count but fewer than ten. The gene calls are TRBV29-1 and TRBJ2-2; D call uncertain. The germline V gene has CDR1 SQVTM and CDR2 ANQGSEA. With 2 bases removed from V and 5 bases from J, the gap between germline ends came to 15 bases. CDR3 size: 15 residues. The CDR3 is CSVESPSPPTGELFF. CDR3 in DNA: TGCAGCGTTGAATCCCCTTCACCCCCAACCGGGGAGCTGTTTTTT.

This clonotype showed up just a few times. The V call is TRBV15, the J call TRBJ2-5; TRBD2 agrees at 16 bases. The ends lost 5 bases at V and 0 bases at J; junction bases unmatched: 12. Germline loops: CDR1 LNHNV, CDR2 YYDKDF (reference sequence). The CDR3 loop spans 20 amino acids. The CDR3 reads CATSARTGTSGGVYQETQYF. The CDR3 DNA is TGTGCCACCAGCGCAAGAACCGGGACTAGCGGGGGGGTGTACCAAGAGACCCAGTACTTC.

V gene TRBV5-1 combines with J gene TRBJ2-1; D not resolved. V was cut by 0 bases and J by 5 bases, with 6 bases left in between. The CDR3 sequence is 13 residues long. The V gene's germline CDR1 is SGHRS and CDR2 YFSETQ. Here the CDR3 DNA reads TGCGCCAGCAGCTTGGGGCTCAACAATGAGCAGTTCTTC. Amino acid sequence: CASSLGLNNEQFF. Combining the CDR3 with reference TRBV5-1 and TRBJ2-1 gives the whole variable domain KAGVTQTPRYLIKTRGQQVTLSCSPISGHRSVSWYQQTPGQGLQFLFEYFSETQRNKGNFPGRFSGRQFSNSRSEMNVSTLELGDSALYLCASSLGLNNEQFFGPGTRLTVL.

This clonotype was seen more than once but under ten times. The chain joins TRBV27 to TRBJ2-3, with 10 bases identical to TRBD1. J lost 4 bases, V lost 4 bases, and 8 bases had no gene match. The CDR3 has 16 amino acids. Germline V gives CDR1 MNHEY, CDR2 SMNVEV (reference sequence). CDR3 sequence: CASSSTWTGGSDTQYF. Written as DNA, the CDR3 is TGTGCCAGCAGTTCCACTTGGACAGGGGGGTCAGATACGCAGTATTTT.

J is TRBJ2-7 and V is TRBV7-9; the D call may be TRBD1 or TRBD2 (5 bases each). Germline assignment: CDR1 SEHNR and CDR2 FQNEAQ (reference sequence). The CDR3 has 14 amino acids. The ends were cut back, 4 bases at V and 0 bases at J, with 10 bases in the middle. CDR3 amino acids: CASSWDRVSYEQYF. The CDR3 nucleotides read TGTGCCAGCAGCTGGGACCGGGTCTCCTACGAGCAGTACTTC. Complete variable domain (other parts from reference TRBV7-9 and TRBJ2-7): DTGVSQNPRHKITKRGQNVTFRCDPISEHNRLYWYRQTLGQGPEFLTYFQNEAQLEKSRLLSDRFSAERPKGSFSTLEIQRTEQGDSAMYLCASSWDRVSYEQYFGPGTRLTVT.

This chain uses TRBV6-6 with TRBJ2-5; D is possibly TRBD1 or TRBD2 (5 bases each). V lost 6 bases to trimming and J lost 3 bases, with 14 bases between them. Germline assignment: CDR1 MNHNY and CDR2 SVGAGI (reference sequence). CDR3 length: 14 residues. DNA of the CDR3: TGTGCCAGCAGCCCCGGGACGGTCGAAGAGACCCAGTACTTC. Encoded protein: CASSPGTVEETQYF.

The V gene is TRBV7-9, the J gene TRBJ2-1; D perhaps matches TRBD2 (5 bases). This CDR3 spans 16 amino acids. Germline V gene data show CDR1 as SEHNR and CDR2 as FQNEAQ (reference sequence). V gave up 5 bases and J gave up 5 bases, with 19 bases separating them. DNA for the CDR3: TGTGCCAGCAGCGACAAAAGTCCAGCGGTGGACAATGAGCAGTTCTTC. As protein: CASSDKSPAVDNEQFF.